This entry lists 8 T cell receptor beta chains sequenced from one sample in a study of T cell responses to AZD1222 COVID-19 vaccine. Sequenced by immunoSEQ multiplex PCR; TCRdb stores in-frame clones only, minus some. The sample has about 170,000 clones; approximately 92% are singletons. Sequences were derived from peripheral blood, sampled on day 0 of AZD1222 vaccination. These receptor sequences come from an adult in good health.

This rearrangement joins TRBV15 to TRBJ1-5; 7 bases match TRBD1. The V gene end was trimmed by 1 base and the J gene end by 6 bases; junction bases not matched to a gene: 12. Germline-derived CDR1 and CDR2 are LNHNV and YYDKDF (reference sequence). This CDR3 contains 17 residues. CDR3 loop: CATSRAPGQSGGQPQHF. The CDR3 DNA reads as TGTGCCACCAGCAGAGCCCCGGGGCAGTCAGGGGGTCAGCCCCAGCATTTT.

The V and J genes are TRBV3-1 (or the pseudogene TRBV3-2) and TRBJ2-4, with 7 bases aligning to TRBD2. V lost 1 base, J lost 1 base, and 7 bases stayed unmatched. The CDR3 length is 17 residues. Per germline, CDR1 LGHDT and CDR2 YNNKEL (reference sequence). The CDR3 coding sequence is TGTGCCAGCAGCCAAGGAGGGCTAGCGGTCGCCAAAAACATTCAGTACTTC. Protein sequence: CASSQGGLAVAKNIQYF.

V usage is TRBV4-2 and J usage is TRBJ1-1, with 10 bases that match TRBD1. The junction had 4 bases not matched to a gene; V was cut back by 4 bases and J by 5 bases. The CDR3 spans 14 residues. Germline V CDR1 and CDR2: LGHNA, YNFKEQ. In DNA form, the CDR3 reads TGTGCCAGCAGCCGACAGGGGGCAGAAACTGAAGCTTTCTTT. It encodes CASSRQGAETEAFF.

The chain has TRBV10-3 and TRBJ2-5; D unclear. Germline V gene lookup returns CDR1 ENHRY and CDR2 SYGVKD. Between the trimmed V and J ends, which lost 3 bases and 1 base, there was a span of 6 bases. The CDR3 totals 13 residues. CDR3 region: CAISERFQETQYF. In nucleotides, the CDR3 is TGTGCCATCAGTGAACGGTTCCAAGAGACCCAGTACTTC.

This chain connects TRBV5-1 to TRBJ1-3; a possible D gene is TRBD1 (5 bases). CDR1 is SGHRS, CDR2 YFSETQ, per germline. The CDR3 contains 14 residues. Trimming took 4 bases from V and 4 from J, leaving 12 bases between them. CDR3: CASSAGTAGNTIYF. The CDR3 nucleotides read TGCGCCAGCAGCGCAGGGACCGCGGGAAACACCATATATTTT.

The CDR3 spells CASSPGTENTEAFF. The CDR3 nucleotides are TGTGCCAGCAGTCCCGGGACAGAGAACACTGAAGCTTTCTTT. This chain links TRBV7-3 with TRBJ1-1; 7 bases line up with TRBD1. The CDR3 is 14 amino acids. V lost 6 bases and J lost 1; bases outside the gene matches: 5. Germline V lookup: CDR1 SGHTA, CDR2 FQGTGA.

This chain connects TRBV11-2 to TRBJ1-2; D may be TRBD1 (6 bases). V dropped 0 bases and J dropped 0 bases, with 17 bases sitting between them. The CDR3 consists of 18 residues. In germline, CDR1 is SGHAT, CDR2 FQNNGV. The CDR3 nucleotides read TGTGCCAGCAGCTTAGATCGAGGGGGAAGAGGAGCTAACTATGGCTACACCTTC. Residues: CASSLDRGGRGANYGYTF. The entire variable domain, with the rest obtained from reference TRBV11-2 and TRBJ1-2, is as follows: EAGVAQSPRYKIIEKRQSVAFWCNPISGHATLYWYQQILGQGPKLLIQFQNNGVVDDSQLPKDRFSAERLKGVDSTLKIQPAKLEDSAVYLCASSLDRGGRGANYGYTFGSGTRLTVV.

The rearrangement links TRBV7-9 to TRBJ2-7; 7 positions match TRBD1. Trimming took 1 base from V and 0 from J; bases not matched to a gene: 6. The CDR3 runs 16 residues. CDR1 is SEHNR, CDR2 FQNEAQ, per germline (reference sequence). In nucleotides, the CDR3 is TGTGCCAGCAGCTTAGGAGGACAGGATCTCTCCTACGAGCAGTACGTC. Translation: CASSLGGQDLSYEQYV.